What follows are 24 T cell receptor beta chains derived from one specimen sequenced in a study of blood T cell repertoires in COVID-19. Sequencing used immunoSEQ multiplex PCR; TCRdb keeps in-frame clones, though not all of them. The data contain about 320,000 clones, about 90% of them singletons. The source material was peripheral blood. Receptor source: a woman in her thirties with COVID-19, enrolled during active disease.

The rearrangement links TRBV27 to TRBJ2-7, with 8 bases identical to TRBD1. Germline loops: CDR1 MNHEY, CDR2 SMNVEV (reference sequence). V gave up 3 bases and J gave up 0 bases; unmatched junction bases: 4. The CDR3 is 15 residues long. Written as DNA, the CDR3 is TGTGCCAGCAGTTTCCAGGGGGCGAGCTCCTACGAGCAGTACTTC. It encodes CASSFQGASSYEQYF.

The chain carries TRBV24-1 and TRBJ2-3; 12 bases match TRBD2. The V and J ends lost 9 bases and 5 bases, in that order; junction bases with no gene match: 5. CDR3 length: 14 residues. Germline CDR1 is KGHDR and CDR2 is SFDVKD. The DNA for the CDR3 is TGTGCCACCGCTAGCGGGGGGGCTGTAGATACGCAGTATTTT. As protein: CATASGGAVDTQYF.

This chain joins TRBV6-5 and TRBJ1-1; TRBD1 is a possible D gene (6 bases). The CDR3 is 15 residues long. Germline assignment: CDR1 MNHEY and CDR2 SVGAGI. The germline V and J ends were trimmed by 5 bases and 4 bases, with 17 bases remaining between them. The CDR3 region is CASSLATGVSTEAFF. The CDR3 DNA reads TGTGCCAGCAGTCTGGCGACAGGAGTTAGCACTGAAGCTTTCTTT.

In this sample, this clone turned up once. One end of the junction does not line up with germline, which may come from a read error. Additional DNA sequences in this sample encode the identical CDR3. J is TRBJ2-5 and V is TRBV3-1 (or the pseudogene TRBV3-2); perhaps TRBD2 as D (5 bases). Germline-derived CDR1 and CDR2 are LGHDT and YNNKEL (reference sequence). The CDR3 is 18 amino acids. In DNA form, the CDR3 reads TGTGCCAGCAGCCTCCTAAAGGGTCTAGCTCCTTACCAAGAGACCCAATACTTC. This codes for CASSLLKGLAPYQETQYF.

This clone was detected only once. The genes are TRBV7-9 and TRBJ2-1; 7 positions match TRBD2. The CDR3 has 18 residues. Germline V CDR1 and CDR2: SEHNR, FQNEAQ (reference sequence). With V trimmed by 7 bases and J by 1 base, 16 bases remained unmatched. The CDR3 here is CASIQKRDGTNSYNEQFF. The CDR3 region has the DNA TGTGCCAGCATCCAGAAACGCGACGGGACTAATTCCTACAATGAGCAGTTCTTC.

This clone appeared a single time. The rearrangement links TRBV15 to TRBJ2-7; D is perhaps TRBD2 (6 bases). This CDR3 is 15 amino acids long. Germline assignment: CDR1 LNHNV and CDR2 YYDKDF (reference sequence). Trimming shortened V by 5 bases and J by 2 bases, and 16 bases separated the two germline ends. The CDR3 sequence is CATSLGAGRTYEQYF. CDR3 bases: TGTGCCACCAGCCTTGGGGCAGGGAGGACCTACGAGCAGTACTTC.

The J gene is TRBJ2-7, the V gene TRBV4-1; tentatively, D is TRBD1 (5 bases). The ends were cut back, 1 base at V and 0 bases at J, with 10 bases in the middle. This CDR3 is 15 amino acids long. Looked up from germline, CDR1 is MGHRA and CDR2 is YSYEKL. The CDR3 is CASSQVSDSSYEQYF. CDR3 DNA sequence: TGCGCCAGCAGCCAAGTCTCAGACAGCTCCTACGAGCAGTACTTC.

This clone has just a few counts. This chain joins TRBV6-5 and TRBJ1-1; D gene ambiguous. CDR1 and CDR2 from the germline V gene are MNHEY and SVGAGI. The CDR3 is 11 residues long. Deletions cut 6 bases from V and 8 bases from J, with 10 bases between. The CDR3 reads CASSSGSEAFF. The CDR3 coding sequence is TGTGCCAGCAGCTCCGGGTCGGAAGCTTTCTTT.

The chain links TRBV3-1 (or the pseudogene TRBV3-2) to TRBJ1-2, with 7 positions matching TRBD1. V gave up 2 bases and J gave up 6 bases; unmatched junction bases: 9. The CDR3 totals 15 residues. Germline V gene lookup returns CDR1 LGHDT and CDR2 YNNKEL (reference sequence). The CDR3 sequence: CASSQTSVTGNGYTF. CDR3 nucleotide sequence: TGTGCCAGCAGCCAAACCTCCGTGACAGGGAATGGCTACACCTTC.

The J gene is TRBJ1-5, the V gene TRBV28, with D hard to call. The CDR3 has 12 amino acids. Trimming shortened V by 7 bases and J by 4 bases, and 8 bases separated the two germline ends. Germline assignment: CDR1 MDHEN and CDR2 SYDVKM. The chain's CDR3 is CASKIVNQPQHF. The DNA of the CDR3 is TGTGCCAGCAAAATCGTTAATCAGCCCCAGCATTTT.

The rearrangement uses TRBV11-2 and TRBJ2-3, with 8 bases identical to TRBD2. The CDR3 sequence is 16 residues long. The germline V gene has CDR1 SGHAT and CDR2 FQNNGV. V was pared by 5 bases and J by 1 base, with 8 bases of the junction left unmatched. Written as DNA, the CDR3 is TGTGCCAGCAGCCCCGAGGCCGGGGGGGGCACAGATACGCAGTATTTT. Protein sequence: CASSPEAGGGTDTQYF.

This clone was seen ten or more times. This CDR3 is CASSFPSGGDSETQYF. The CDR3 DNA sequence: TGTGCCAGCAGCTTTCCTAGCGGGGGGGATAGCGAGACCCAGTACTTC. The rearrangement uses TRBV5-4 and TRBJ2-5; 12 bases are a match to TRBD2. The CDR3 covers 16 residues. Losses at the gene ends were 2 bases for V and 5 bases for J; bases not matched to a gene: 7. Germline CDR1 and CDR2: SGHNT and YYREEE (reference sequence).

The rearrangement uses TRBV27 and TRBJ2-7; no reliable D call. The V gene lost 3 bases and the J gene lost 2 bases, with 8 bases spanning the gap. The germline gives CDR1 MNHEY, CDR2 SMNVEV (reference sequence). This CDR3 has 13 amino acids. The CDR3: CASSFAVTYEQYF. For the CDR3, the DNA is TGTGCCAGCAGTTTTGCAGTTACCTACGAGCAGTACTTC.

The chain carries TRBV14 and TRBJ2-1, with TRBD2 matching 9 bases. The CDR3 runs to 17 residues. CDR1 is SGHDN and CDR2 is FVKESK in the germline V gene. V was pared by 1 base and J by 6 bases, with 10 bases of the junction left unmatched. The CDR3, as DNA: TGTGCCAGCAGCCAAGGGGGCCTCGCGGGGGGGCCCAATGAGCAGTTCTTC. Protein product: CASSQGGLAGGPNEQFF.

The CDR3 DNA follows: TGTGCCAGCATTAGCGGGGGGCTGTCAGATACGCAGTATTTT. Protein sequence: CASISGGLSDTQYF. The chain employs TRBV7-9 and TRBJ2-3; 10 bases align to TRBD2. Germline lookup yields CDR1 SEHNR and CDR2 FQNEAQ (reference sequence). V lost 7 bases, J lost 4 bases, and 5 bases stayed unmatched. This CDR3 comprises 14 residues.

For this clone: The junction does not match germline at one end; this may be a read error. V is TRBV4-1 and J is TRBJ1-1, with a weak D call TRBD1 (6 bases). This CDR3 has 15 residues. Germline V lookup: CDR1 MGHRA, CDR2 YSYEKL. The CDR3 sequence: CASSQDYRVNTEAFF. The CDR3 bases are TGCGCCAGCAGCCAAGACTACAGGGTGAATACTGAAGCTTTCTTT.

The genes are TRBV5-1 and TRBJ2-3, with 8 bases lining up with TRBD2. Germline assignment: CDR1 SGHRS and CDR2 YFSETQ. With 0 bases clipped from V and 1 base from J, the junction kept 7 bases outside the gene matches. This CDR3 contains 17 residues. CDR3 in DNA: TGCGCCAGCAGCTTGGTTTCGGGCGGGGGGCGCACAGATACGCAGTATTTT. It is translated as CASSLVSGGGRTDTQYF. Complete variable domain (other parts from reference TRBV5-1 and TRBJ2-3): KAGVTQTPRYLIKTRGQQVTLSCSPISGHRSVSWYQQTPGQGLQFLFEYFSETQRNKGNFPGRFSGRQFSNSRSEMNVSTLELGDSALYLCASSLVSGGGRTDTQYFGPGTRLTVL.

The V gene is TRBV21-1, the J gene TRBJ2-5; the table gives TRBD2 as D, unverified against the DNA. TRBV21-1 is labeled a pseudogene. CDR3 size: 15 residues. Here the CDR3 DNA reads TGTGCCAGCAGCAATAGAGCGGGGGGGAAAGAGACCCAGTACTTC. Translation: CASSNRAGGKETQYF.

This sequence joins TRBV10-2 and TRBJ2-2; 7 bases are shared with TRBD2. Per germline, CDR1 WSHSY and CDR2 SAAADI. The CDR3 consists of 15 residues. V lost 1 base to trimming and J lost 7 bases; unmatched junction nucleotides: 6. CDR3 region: CASSEWRGSGGELFF. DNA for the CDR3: TGCGCCAGCAGTGAGTGGCGGGGGTCGGGCGGGGAGCTGTTTTTT.

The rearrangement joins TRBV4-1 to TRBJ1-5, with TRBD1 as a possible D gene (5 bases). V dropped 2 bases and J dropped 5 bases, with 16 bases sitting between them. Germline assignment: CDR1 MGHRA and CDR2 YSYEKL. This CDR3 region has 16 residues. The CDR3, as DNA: TGCGCCAGCAGCCAACCGGGCGGGGCCGATTATCAGCCCCAGCATTTT. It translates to CASSQPGGADYQPQHF.

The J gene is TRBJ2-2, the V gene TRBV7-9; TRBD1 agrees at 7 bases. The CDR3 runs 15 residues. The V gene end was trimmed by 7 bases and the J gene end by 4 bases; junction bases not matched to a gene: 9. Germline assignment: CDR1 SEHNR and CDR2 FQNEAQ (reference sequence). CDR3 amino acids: CASTEWAGGTGELFF. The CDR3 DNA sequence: TGTGCCAGCACTGAATGGGCAGGGGGCACCGGGGAGCTGTTTTTT.

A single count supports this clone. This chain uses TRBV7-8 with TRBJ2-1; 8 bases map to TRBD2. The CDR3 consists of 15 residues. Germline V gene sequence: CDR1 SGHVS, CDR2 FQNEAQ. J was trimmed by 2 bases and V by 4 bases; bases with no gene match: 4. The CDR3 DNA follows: TGTGCCAGCAGCTCGACTAGCGTAACCTACAATGAGCAGTTCTTC. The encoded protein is CASSSTSVTYNEQFF.

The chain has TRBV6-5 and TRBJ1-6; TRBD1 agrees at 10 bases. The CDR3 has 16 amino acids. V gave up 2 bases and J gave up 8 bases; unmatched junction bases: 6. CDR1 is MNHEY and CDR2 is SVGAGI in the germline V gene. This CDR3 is CASSYARQGADSPLHF. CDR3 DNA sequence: TGTGCCAGCAGTTACGCGAGACAGGGGGCGGATTCACCCCTCCACTTT.

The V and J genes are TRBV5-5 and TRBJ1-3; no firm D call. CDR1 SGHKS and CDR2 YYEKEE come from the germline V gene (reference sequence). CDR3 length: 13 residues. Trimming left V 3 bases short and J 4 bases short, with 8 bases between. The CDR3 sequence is CASSSRQGNTIYF. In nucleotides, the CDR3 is TGTGCCAGCAGCTCGCGGCAGGGAAACACCATATATTTT.